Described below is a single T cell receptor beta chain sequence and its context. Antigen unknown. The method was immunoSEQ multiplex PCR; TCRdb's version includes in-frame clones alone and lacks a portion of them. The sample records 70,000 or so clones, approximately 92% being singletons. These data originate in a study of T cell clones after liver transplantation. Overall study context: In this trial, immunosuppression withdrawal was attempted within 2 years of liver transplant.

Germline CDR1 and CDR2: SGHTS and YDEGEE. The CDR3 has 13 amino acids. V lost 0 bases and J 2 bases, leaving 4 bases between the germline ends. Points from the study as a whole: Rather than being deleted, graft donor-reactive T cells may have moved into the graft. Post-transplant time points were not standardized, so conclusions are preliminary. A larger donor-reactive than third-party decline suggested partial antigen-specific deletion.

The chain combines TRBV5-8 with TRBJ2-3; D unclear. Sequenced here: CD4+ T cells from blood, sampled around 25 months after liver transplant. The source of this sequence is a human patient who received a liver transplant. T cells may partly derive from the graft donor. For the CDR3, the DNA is TGTGCCAGCAGCTTGGCCGTCACAGATACGCAGTATTTT. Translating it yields CASSLAVTDTQYF. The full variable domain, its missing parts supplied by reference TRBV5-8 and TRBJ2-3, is EAGVTQSPTHLIKTRGQQATLRCSPISGHTSVYWYQQALGLGLQFLLWYDEGEERNRGNFPPRFSGRQFPNYSSELNVNALELEDSALYLCASSLAVTDTQYFGPGTRLTVL.